A selection of T cell receptor beta chains follows, all from one sample in a study of cytomegalovirus exposure and HLA in healthy donors. Sequencing used immunoSEQ multiplex PCR; TCRdb keeps in-frame clones, though not all of them. This sample has some 98,000 clones; roughly 81% occur once, and the top ten carry roughly 1.5%. The sample comprised PBMCs. All receptors come from a middle-aged man in good health and CMV-seronegative. The CDR3 runs from the conserved cysteine through the conserved F or W. The order of the fields is D gene, J gene, V gene, CDR3 protein. The D gene is left open where the match is weak.

- | TRBJ2-5 | TRBV5-4 | CASSLNYPQETQYF
- | - | TRBV9 | CASTPGVGESYEQYF
- | TRBJ2-5 | TRBV6-1 | CASHGLQGKQGTQYF
- | TRBJ1-4 | TRBV7-9 | CASSLMGREDEKLFF
TRBD2 | TRBJ2-2 | TRBV30 | CAWSLLAGAHTGELFF
TRBD1 | TRBJ2-5 | TRBV27 | CASRPGGGETQYF
TRBD1 | TRBJ2-7 | TRBV29-1 | CSVGGGNRGQYF
- | TRBJ1-1 | TRBV29-1 | CSVAGSGNTEAFF
TRBD1 | TRBJ2-5 | TRBV7-6 | CASSSGTGQETQYF
- | TRBJ1-3 | TRBV11-2 | CASSPGASGNTIYF
- | TRBJ1-3 | TRBV4-1 | CASSQGSGLSGNTIYF
- | TRBJ1-5 | TRBV19 | CASSGQYSNQPQHF
- | TRBJ1-5 | TRBV5-1 | CASSLDGSPNQPQHF
- | TRBJ1-1 | TRBV6-1 | CASIQYYTEAFF
- | TRBJ1-4 | TRBV4-3 | CASSQASRGRGNEKLFF
TRBD1 | TRBJ2-5 | TRBV7-9 | CASSLRDSLYQETQYF
- | TRBJ2-3 | TRBV7-9 | CASSLAGAHTDTQYF
- | TRBJ1-1 | TRBV25-1 | CASAENTEAFF
TRBD1 | TRBJ2-6 | TRBV5-1 | CASSSQGADGANVLTF
- | TRBJ2-2 | TRBV7-2 | CASSSTDTGELFF
- | TRBJ2-7 | TRBV5-1 | CASSLKVAGLDEQYF
TRBD1 | TRBJ1-1 | TRBV16 | CASSQFAGTGENTEAFF
- | TRBJ2-5 | TRBV5-6 | CASSAPRGETQYF
- | TRBJ1-1 | TRBV13 | CASSQRSGGTEAFF
- | TRBJ1-5 | TRBV15 | CATSSPDRSSNQPQHF
TRBD2 | TRBJ2-1 | TRBV6-1 | CASSEESSGAGGFF
- | TRBJ1-2 | TRBV5-4 | CASSMTGGNYGYTF
TRBD1 | TRBJ2-7 | TRBV7-9 | CASSLEGTGEPYEQYF
- | TRBJ2-1 | TRBV27 | CASYDRLRANEQFF
- | TRBJ1-1 | TRBV29-1 | CSVVNWAGVTEAFF
TRBD1 | TRBJ1-5 | TRBV10-3 | CAISESGGTGSHQPQHF
- | TRBJ1-4 | TRBV5-1 | CASSGSVPDEKLFF
- | TRBJ2-1 | TRBV6-6 | CASSDPQGEGDEQFF
TRBD1 | TRBJ1-5 | TRBV27 | CASSLSTGGNQPQHF
- | TRBJ1-5 | TRBV2 | CASTDPPGQPQHF
TRBD1 | TRBJ1-2 | TRBV27 | CASRKTGIDGYTF